This T cell receptor (beta chain) was recorded in a study of OX40 agonist ivuxolimab in advanced cancers. The germline gives CDR1 SGHTS, CDR2 YDEGEE. V lost 3 bases and J 2 bases, leaving 9 bases between the germline ends. The CDR3 extends over 15 amino acids. Profiled with immunoSEQ multiplex PCR; TCRdb holds only in-frame clones, not every one. In the table there are around 18,000 clones, roughly 84% of which are singletons. The V call is TRBV5-8, the J call TRBJ2-6, with D possibly being TRBD2 (5 bases). The source was CD4+ or CD8+ T cells sorted from blood, collected in a trial of the OX40 agonist ivuxolimab. The TCR comes from an adult with an advanced solid tumor such as melanoma, head and neck, liver or kidney cancer. In DNA, the CDR3 is TGTGCCAGCAGCTCCATCGGGGCTGGGGCCAACGTCCTGACTTTC. Translated: CASSSIGAGANVLTF. Together with reference TRBV5-8 and TRBJ2-6, the CDR3 gives the full variable domain: EAGVTQSPTHLIKTRGQQATLRCSPISGHTSVYWYQQALGLGLQFLLWYDEGEERNRGNFPPRFSGRQFPNYSSELNVNALELEDSALYLCASSSIGAGANVLTFGAGSRLTVL.